This T cell receptor (beta chain) appears in the sequencing data of a study of post-analysis software for immune sequencing data. Regarding the study as a whole: Four or five TRBV segments, TRBV5-6, TRBV5-1 and TRBV20-1 among them, were found more frequent in patients than controls.

Each TCR beta cDNA library carried unique molecular identifiers. Each CDR3 protein is one row after TCRdb ran MiXCR on the PCR reads. There are about 820,000 distinct CDR3 sequences in the sample; about 53% occur only once, and 4.6% lies in the top ten. Details on this clonotype: Its antigen is currently unknown.

The J segment lost 0 bases and the V segment lost 0 bases, leaving 0 bases of the junction unmatched. Germline loops: CDR1 LNHDA, CDR2 SQIVND (reference sequence). The CDR3 spans 15 residues. This TCR derives from a girl aged 10 to 17 with multiple sclerosis. Sequenced material: blood. The chain employs TRBV19 and TRBJ2-3; the match to TRBD2 covers 7 bases. CDR3 residues: CASSIERGSTDTQYF. Here the CDR3 DNA reads TGTGCCAGTAGTATAGAGCGGGGGAGCACAGATACGCAGTATTTT.